Shown below are 2 T cell receptor beta chains from a single sample sequenced in a study of PD-1 blockade in classical Hodgkin lymphoma. The repertoire was sequenced with immunoSEQ multiplex PCR; TCRdb's copy has only in-frame clones and lacks some. The top ten clones hold less than 20% of a sample with 75,000 to 100,000 clones, about four fifths of them seen once. Brentuximab vedotin exposure varied among the patients, all of whom had relapsed after autologous stem cell transplantation. This material consisted of peripheral blood mononuclear cells (PBMCs), taken before the second cycle of nivolumab. The receptor set was obtained from a human donor with classical Hodgkin lymphoma.

Written as DNA, the CDR3 is TGTGCCAGCAGCTTAGATACAGCGAACTATGGCTACACCTTC. Translating gives CASSLDTANYGYTF. V gene TRBV7-9 combines with J gene TRBJ1-2; D is ambiguous. The CDR3 is made up of 14 amino acids. The germline V gene has CDR1 SEHNR and CDR2 FQNEAQ (reference sequence). V was trimmed by 1 base and J by 2 bases, leaving 8 bases between them.

This clone has at least ten counts. This sequence joins TRBV6-6 and TRBJ2-1; possible D gene TRBD2, 6 bases. This CDR3 is 14 amino acids long. Trimming pared 5 bases from V and 4 bases from J, leaving 12 bases between. Germline CDR1 MNHNY, CDR2 SVGAGI (reference sequence). The CDR3 loop is CASSLQRAYNEQFF. In DNA, the CDR3 is TGTGCCAGCAGTCTCCAGCGGGCATACAATGAGCAGTTCTTC.